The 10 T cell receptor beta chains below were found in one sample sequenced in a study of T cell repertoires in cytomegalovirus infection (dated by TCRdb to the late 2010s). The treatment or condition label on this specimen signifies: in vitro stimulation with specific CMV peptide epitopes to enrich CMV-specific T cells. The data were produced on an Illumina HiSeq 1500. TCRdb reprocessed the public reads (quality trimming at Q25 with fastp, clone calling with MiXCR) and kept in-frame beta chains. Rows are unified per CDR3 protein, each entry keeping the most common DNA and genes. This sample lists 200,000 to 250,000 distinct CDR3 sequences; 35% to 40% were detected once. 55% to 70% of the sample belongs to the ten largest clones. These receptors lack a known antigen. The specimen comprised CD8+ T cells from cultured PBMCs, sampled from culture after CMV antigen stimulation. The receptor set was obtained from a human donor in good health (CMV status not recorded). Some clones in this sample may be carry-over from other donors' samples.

CDR3 region: CSASSMKETQYF. DNA for the CDR3: TGCAGTGCTAGTTCTATGAAAGAGACCCAGTACTTC. The chain has TRBV20-1 and TRBJ2-5, with D unclear. The CDR3 covers 12 residues. Germline V lookup: CDR1 DFQATT, CDR2 SNEGSKA (reference sequence). The germline V and J ends were trimmed by 3 bases and 3 bases, with 8 bases remaining between them.

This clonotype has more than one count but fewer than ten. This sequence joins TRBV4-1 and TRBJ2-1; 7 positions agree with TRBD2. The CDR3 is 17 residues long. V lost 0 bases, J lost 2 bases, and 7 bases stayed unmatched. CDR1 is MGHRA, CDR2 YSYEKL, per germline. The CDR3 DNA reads TGCGCCAGCAGCCAAGAGAATGGGGAGGGTCCCTACAATGAGCAGTTCTTC. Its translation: CASSQENGEGPYNEQFF.

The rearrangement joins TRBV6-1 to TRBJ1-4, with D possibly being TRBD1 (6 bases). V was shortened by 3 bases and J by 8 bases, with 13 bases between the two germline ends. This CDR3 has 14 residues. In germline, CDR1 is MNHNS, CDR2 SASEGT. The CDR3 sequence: CASSERTVSEKLFF. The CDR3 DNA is TGTGCCAGCAGTGAGAGGACAGTAAGCGAAAAACTGTTTTTT.

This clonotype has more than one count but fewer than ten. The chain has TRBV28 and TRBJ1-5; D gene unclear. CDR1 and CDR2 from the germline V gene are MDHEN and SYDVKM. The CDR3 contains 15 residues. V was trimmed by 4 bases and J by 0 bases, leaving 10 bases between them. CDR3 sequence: CASSSEGYSNQPQHF. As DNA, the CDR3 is TGTGCCAGCAGTTCGGAGGGATATAGCAATCAGCCCCAGCATTTT. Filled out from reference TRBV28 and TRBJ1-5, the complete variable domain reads DVKVTQSSRYLVKRTGEKVFLECVQDMDHENMFWYRQDPGLGLRLIYFSYDVKMKEKGDIPEGYSVSREKKERFSLILESASTNQTSMYLCASSSEGYSNQPQHFGDGTRLSIL.

CDR3 nucleotides: TGTGCCAGCAGCCAAGTCATCAGACCGTACAATGAGCAGTTCTTC. This gives the protein CASSQVIRPYNEQFF. The chain links TRBV4-2 to TRBJ2-1; no clear D. The CDR3 contains 15 residues. In germline, CDR1 is LGHNA, CDR2 YNFKEQ. V was pared by 1 base and J by 4 bases, with 11 bases between.

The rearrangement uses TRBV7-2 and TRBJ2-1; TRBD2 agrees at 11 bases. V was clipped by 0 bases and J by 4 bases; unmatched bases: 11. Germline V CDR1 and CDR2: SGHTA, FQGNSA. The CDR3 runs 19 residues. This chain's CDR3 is CASSLASPRLAGSYNEQFF. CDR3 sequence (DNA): TGTGCCAGCAGCTTAGCTTCCCCCAGACTAGCGGGGAGTTACAATGAGCAGTTCTTC.

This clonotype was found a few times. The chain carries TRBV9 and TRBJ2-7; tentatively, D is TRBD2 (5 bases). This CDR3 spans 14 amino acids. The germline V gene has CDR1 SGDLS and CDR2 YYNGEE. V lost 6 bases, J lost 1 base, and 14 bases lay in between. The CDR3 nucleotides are TGTGCCAGCACCCCTGGTAGCGAGTCCTACGAGCAGTACTTC. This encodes CASTPGSESYEQYF.

The CDR3 region has the DNA TGTGCCAGCAGGACAGGCCTCCAGGCTGGCTACACCTTC. Residues: CASRTGLQAGYTF. The chain is built from TRBV12-3 or TRBV12-4 and TRBJ1-2, with TRBD1 as a possible D gene (6 bases). V was clipped by 6 bases and J by 7 bases, with 15 bases between them. The CDR3 covers 13 residues.

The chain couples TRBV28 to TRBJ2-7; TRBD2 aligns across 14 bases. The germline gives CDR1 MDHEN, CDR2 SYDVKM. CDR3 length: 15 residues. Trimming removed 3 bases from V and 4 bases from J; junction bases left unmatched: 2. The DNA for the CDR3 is TGTGCCAGCAGTTTTGGGACTAGCGGGAGTTACGAGCAGTACTTC. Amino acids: CASSFGTSGSYEQYF.

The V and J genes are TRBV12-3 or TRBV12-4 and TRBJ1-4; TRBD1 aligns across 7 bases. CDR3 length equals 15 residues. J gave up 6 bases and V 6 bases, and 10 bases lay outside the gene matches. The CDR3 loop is CASSHTGEEDEKLFF. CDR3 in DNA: TGTGCCAGCAGCCACACAGGGGAAGAGGATGAAAAACTGTTTTTT.